This T cell receptor (beta chain) came from a study of shared clonotypes between healthy human individuals. Whole-study context: Researchers drew samples from two women and a few men aged 18 to 49. CD4 naive and memory got three plates each, CD8 naive two, CD8 memory one. Study-wide results and caveats: Sampling was confined to blood; repertoires within tissues likely differ. The sharing of 5% to 5.5% of naive CD4 clonotypes was seen across a handful of donors.

Sequenced by immunoSEQ multiplex PCR; TCRdb stores in-frame clones only, minus some. The sample consists of some 2,000,000 clones, 90% to 96% of them appearing once. This clone appeared once. The target antigen is unknown. The sequenced sample consisted of naive CD4+ T cells sorted from blood. Subset here: CD45RA+ positively selected. The sequence came from a man aged 18 to 30 in good health.

This CDR3 is CAWSFKDSPLHF. DNA for the CDR3: TGTGCCTGGAGCTTTAAGGATTCACCCCTCCACTTT. The rearrangement joins TRBV30 to TRBJ1-6, with no clear D. The length of the CDR3 is 12 residues. The V end was cut by 3 bases, the J end by 8 bases, with 8 bases between. Germline V gene sequence: CDR1 GTSNPN, CDR2 SVGIG (reference sequence). The entire variable domain, with the rest obtained from reference TRBV30 and TRBJ1-6, is as follows: SQTIHQWPATLVQPVGSPLSLECTVEGTSNPNLYWYRQAAGRGLQLLFYSVGIGQISSEVPQNLSASRPQDRQFILSSKKLLLSDSGFYLCAWSFKDSPLHFGNGTRLTVT.